A selection of T cell receptor beta chains follows, all from one sample in a study of blood T cell repertoires in COVID-19. Here immunoSEQ multiplex PCR was the method, and the copy in TCRdb shows in-frame clones only, minus some. The repertoire includes some 340,000 clones, 65% to 85% of them detected once, and 2.5% to 3% sits in the top ten. The specimen sequenced was peripheral blood. The origin of the receptors is a man aged 25-45 years with active or convalescent COVID-19. The CDR3 runs from the conserved cysteine through the conserved F or W. The D gene is left open where the match is weak. Where a row states a size, it is once, few, many or the class of an expanded clone; other rows omit it.

D gene	J gene	CDR3 length	clone size	V gene	CDR3 protein	CDR3 DNA
TRBD2	TRBJ2-3	15	few	TRBV7-2	CASSSLAGGPQAQYF	TGTGCCAGCAGCTCCCTAGCGGGAGGGCCGCAGGCGCAGTATTTT
NA	TRBJ2-7	14	NA	TRBV9	CASSPRGRDYEQYF	TGTGCCAGCAGCCCAAGGGGGCGGGACTACGAGCAGTACTTC
TRBD1	TRBJ1-6	15	NA	TRBV6-4	CASSVGTGDNSPLHF	TGTGCCAGCAGTGTTGGGACAGGGGATAATTCACCCCTCCACTTT
TRBD2	TRBJ2-7	15	NA	TRBV4-1	CASSPGLAGGYEQYF	TGCGCCAGCAGCCCAGGACTAGCGGGAGGCTACGAGCAGTACTTC
TRBD2	TRBJ2-2	12	few	TRBV6-2/TRBV6-3	CASSYSPGGPFF	TGTGCCAGCAGTTACTCGCCGGGGGGGCCGTTTTTT
TRBD1	TRBJ2-7	14	NA	TRBV2	CASSATGTGDEQYF	TGTGCCAGCAGCGCTACCGGGACAGGGGACGAGCAGTACTTC
NA	TRBJ2-7	13	NA	TRBV14	CASSRRAAYEQYF	TGTGCCAGCAGCCGGAGGGCCGCCTACGAGCAGTACTTC
NA	TRBJ2-1	15	NA	TRBV7-3	CASSSPTTPYNEQFF	TGTGCCAGCAGCTCTCCGACTACCCCTTACAATGAGCAGTTCTTC
TRBD1	TRBJ1-1	16	NA	TRBV6-5	CASSYTGQPMNTEAFF	TGTGCCAGCAGTTACACGGGACAGCCTATGAACACTGAAGCTTTCTTT
NA	TRBJ2-1	13	once	TRBV28	CASSVDSDNEQFF	TGTGCCAGCAGTGTGGACAGTGACAATGAGCAGTTCTTC
TRBD2	TRBJ2-3	17	once	TRBV7-2	CASSFQSSGMGTDTQYF	TGTGCCAGCAGCTTTCAATCTAGCGGGATGGGCACAGATACGCAGTATTTT
NA	TRBJ2-6	17	NA	TRBV30	CAWGPAGLRLGANVLTF	TGTGCCTGGGGGCCAGCGGGCCTCCGATTAGGGGCCAACGTCCTGACTTTC
NA	TRBJ1-6	14	NA	TRBV15	CATSRDRGYSPLHF	TGTGCCACCAGCAGAGACAGGGGCTATTCACCCCTCCACTTT
NA	TRBJ2-3	12	few	TRBV18	CASSPEGYTQYF	TGTGCCAGCTCACCCGAGGGTTATACGCAGTATTTT
NA	TRBJ2-7	15	NA	TRBV7-2	CASSLESLHTYEQYF	TGTGCCAGCAGCTTAGAGTCACTACATACCTACGAGCAGTACTTC
TRBD2	TRBJ2-2	18	NA	TRBV5-1	CASSPWTSGGTNTGELFF	TGCGCCAGCAGCCCCTGGACTAGCGGGGGGACGAACACCGGGGAGCTGTTTTTT
NA	TRBJ2-2	14	NA	TRBV14	CASSRQLYTGELFF	TGTGCCAGCAGTCGACAGTTATACACCGGGGAGCTGTTTTTT